This is a list of T cell receptor beta chains from one sample in a study of PD-L1 blockade in urothelial cancer. Generated by immunoSEQ multiplex PCR, the TCRdb table keeps only in-frame clones and is missing some. The sample includes 60,000 to 70,000 clones, about four fifths of them seen just once. Material: PBMCs, obtained around atezolizumab (anti-PD-L1) treatment. The receptors derive from a man in his 70s with urothelial cancer. CDR3s include the opening cysteine and the closing phenylalanine or tryptophan. Each record gives: clone size, D gene, V gene, J gene, CDR3 protein, CDR3 DNA. A D gene is named only where the DNA matches it firmly. The size field is filled for only some rows; it gives once, few, many or a size class.

>-|TRBD2|TRBV18|TRBJ2-5
CASSPLAGGQETQYF
TGTGCCAGCTCACCTCTAGCGGGAGGGCAAGAGACCCAGTACTTC
>-|TRBD2|TRBV5-6|TRBJ2-3
CASTRTSATSTDTQYF
TGTGCCAGCACCCGGACTAGCGCGACTAGCACAGATACGCAGTATTTT
>-|TRBD1|TRBV19|TRBJ1-2
CASSLGQGTGGYTF
TGTGCCAGTAGTTTGGGACAGGGGACCGGTGGCTACACCTTC
>-|TRBD2|TRBV9|TRBJ2-1
CASSARGTSGRWDEQFF
TGTGCCAGCAGCGCCCGAGGGACTAGCGGGAGGTGGGATGAGCAGTTCTTC
>-|-|TRBV7-2|TRBJ2-1
CASSLDGGSYNEQFF
TGTGCCAGCAGCTTAGACGGGGGCTCCTACAATGAGCAGTTCTTC
>-|-|TRBV25-1|TRBJ2-6
CASSGTGYNVLTF
TGTGCCAGCAGTGGAACAGGATACAACGTCCTGACTTTC
>-|-|TRBV4-2|TRBJ1-4
CASSQDGRIATNEKLFF
TGTGCCAGCAGCCAAGATGGGAGGATTGCAACTAATGAAAAACTGTTTTTT
>-|TRBD1|TRBV5-1|TRBJ2-7
CASSWTAGTGYEQYF
TGCGCCAGCAGCTGGACCGCCGGGACAGGCTACGAGCAGTACTTC
>-|-|TRBV2|TRBJ1-4
CASSERRFEKLFF
TGTGCCAGCAGTGAGAGGCGGTTTGAAAAACTGTTTTTT
>-|TRBD1|TRBV19|TRBJ2-1
CASSTPGTGRNEQFF
TGTGCCAGTAGTACCCCCGGGACAGGGCGCAATGAGCAGTTCTTC
>-|TRBD1|TRBV10-3|TRBJ2-1
CAISDPQGVGEQFF
TGTGCCATCAGTGACCCACAGGGGGTAGGTGAGCAGTTCTTC
>-|-|TRBV19|TRBJ1-4
CASSIGTDNEKLFF
TGTGCCAGTAGTATTGGAACAGATAATGAAAAACTGTTTTTT
>-|TRBD1|TRBV6-6|TRBJ2-7
CASSYSGQGDYEQYF
TGTGCCAGCAGTTACTCAGGACAGGGGGACTACGAGCAGTACTTC
>-|-|TRBV7-2|TRBJ1-1
CASSFGHTNTEAFF
TGTGCCAGCAGCTTTGGCCATACGAACACTGAAGCTTTCTTT
>-|TRBD1|TRBV6-1|TRBJ1-4
CASSEAETGGGEKLFF
TGTGCCAGCAGTGAAGCGGAGACAGGGGGAGGGGAAAAACTGTTTTTT
>-|TRBD1|TRBV2|TRBJ1-4
CASRPGTENEKLFF
TGTGCCAGCAGGCCCGGGACAGAGAATGAAAAACTGTTTTTT
>-|TRBD2|TRBV5-1|TRBJ2-1
CASSPTSGIDNEQFF
TGCGCCAGCAGCCCGACTAGCGGGATCGACAATGAGCAGTTCTTC
>-|TRBD1|TRBV29-1|TRBJ2-4
CSVTGTGGIGGIQYF
TGCAGCGTTACCGGGACAGGGGGCATTGGGGGAATTCAGTACTTC
>-|TRBD1|TRBV5-1|TRBJ1-2
CASSLEGAGGYTF
TGCGCCAGCAGCTTGGAGGGGGCGGGTGGCTACACCTTC
>-|TRBD1|TRBV5-1|TRBJ1-1
CASRLNPGTGNTEAFF
TGCGCCAGCAGACTAAACCCCGGGACAGGGAACACTGAAGCTTTCTTT
>-|TRBD1|TRBV30|TRBJ1-5
CAYSTGLDNQPQHF
TGTGCCTACTCGACAGGGTTGGACAATCAGCCCCAGCATTTT
>-|-|TRBV29-1|TRBJ2-3
CSVEPGTDTQYF
TGCAGCGTTGAACCAGGGACAGATACGCAGTATTTT
>-|-|TRBV6-4|TRBJ2-2
CASTPEEGVSGELFF
TGTGCCAGCACCCCGGAGGAGGGAGTATCCGGGGAGCTGTTTTTT
>-|-|TRBV7-9|TRBJ2-2
CASSLRGGTGELFF
TGTGCCAGCAGCTTAAGGGGAGGCACCGGGGAGCTGTTTTTT
>-|-|TRBV9|TRBJ2-7
CASWDTCGAESVYEQYF
TGTGCCTCGTGGGATACGTGTGGGGCAGAAAGTGTATACGAGCAGTACTTC
>-|-|TRBV11-2|TRBJ2-1
CASSGPALYNEQFF
TGTGCCAGCAGCGGTCCCGCACTGTACAATGAGCAGTTCTTC
>-|TRBD2|TRBV13|TRBJ2-7
CASSLGGGRDYEQYF
TGTGCCAGCAGCTTAGGCGGCGGGAGGGACTACGAGCAGTACTTC
>-|TRBD1|TRBV19|TRBJ1-5
CASSIVPGQGQPQHF
TGTGCCAGTAGTATAGTGCCGGGACAGGGTCAGCCCCAGCATTTT
>-|TRBD1|TRBV30|TRBJ1-4
CAWTQQGENEKLFF
TGTGCCTGGACACAACAGGGGGAAAATGAAAAACTGTTTTTT
>-|TRBD1|TRBV4-1|TRBJ2-1
CASSPGQGSNEQFF
TGCGCCAGCAGCCCCGGACAGGGGAGCAATGAGCAGTTCTTC
>-|-|TRBV6-6|TRBJ1-5
CASSPRAGGNQPQHF
TGTGCCAGCAGCCCCAGGGCTGGAGGCAATCAGCCCCAGCATTTT
>-|-|TRBV4-1|TRBJ1-2
CASSQPRGITQENYGYTF
TGCGCCAGCAGCCAACCAAGGGGGATTACTCAGGAGAACTATGGCTACACCTTC
>-|-|TRBV5-1|TRBJ1-1
CASSSDGDTEAFF
TGCGCCAGCAGCAGTGACGGGGACACTGAAGCTTTCTTT
>-|TRBD2|TRBV4-2|TRBJ2-3
CASSQDGSGSEIDTQYF
TGTGCCAGCAGCCAAGATGGGAGCGGGAGTGAGATAGATACGCAGTATTTT
>once|-|TRBV18|TRBJ2-5
CASSPTSIETQYF
TGTGCCAGCTCCCCGACTAGTATTGAGACCCAGTACTTC
>-|-|TRBV6-5|TRBJ1-1
CASSYRRGTEAFF
TGTGCCAGCAGTTATAGGAGGGGCACTGAAGCTTTCTTT